This T cell receptor beta chain was recovered during a study of T cell repertoires in cytomegalovirus infection. Study-level information: Public TCR beta signatures provided an indication of both CMV infection and a matching HLA type.

As to this clonotype: What it recognizes is unknown.

V was trimmed by 6 bases and J by 1 base, leaving 9 bases between them. This CDR3 has 13 amino acids. The germline V gene has CDR1 SQVTM and CDR2 ANQGSEA. Via MiXCR, TCRdb re-called the reads, giving one row per CDR3 protein. Here the sample spans a few hundred thousand distinct CDR3 sequences, roughly 18% being singletons. Findings of the study overall: Across the ex vivo response, the dominant clonotypes were HLA-C-restricted CMV-specific TCR beta clonotypes. Totalled public TCR beta family frequency picked out people who carried CMV plus the relevant HLA.

The chain employs TRBV29-1 and TRBJ2-2; D unresolved. Sequenced sample: PBMCs. The TCR originated in a human donor in good health (CMV status not recorded). Some clones in this sample may be carry-over from other donors' samples. Here the CDR3 DNA reads TGCAGCGTAGCGACAATGAACACCGGGGAGCTGTTTTTT. Protein product: CSVATMNTGELFF.